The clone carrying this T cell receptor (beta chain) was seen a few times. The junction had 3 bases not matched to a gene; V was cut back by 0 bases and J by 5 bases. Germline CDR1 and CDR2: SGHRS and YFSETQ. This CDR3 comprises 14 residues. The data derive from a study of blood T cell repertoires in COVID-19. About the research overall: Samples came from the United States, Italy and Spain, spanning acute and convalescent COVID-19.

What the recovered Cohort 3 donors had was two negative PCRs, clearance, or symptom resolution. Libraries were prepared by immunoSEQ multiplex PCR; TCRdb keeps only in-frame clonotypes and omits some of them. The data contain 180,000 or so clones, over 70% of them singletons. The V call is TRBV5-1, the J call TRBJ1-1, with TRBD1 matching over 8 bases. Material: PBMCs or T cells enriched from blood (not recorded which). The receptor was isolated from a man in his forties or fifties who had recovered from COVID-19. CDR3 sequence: CASSLEQGVTEAFF. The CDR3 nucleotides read TGCGCCAGCAGCTTGGAACAGGGGGTGACTGAAGCTTTCTTT.